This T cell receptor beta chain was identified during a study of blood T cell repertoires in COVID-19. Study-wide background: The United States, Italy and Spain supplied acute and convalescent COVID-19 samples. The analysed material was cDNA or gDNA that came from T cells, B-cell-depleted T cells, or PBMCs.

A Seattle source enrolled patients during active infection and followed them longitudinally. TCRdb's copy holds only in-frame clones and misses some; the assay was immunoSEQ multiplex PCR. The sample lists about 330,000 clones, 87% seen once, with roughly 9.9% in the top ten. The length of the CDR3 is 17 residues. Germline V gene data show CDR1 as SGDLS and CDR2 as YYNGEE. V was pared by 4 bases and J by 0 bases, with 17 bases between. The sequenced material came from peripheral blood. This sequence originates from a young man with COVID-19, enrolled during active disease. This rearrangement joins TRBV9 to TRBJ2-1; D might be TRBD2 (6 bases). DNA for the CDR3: TGTGCCAGCAGCCCCCAGGGACTGTCGAGCTCCTACAATGAGCAGTTCTTC. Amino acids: CASSPQGLSSSYNEQFF.